The 24 T cell receptor beta chains in this list originate from one sample, sequenced in a study of blood T cell repertoires in COVID-19. Repertoires were generated with immunoSEQ multiplex PCR, while TCRdb's copy carries only in-frame clones and drops some. Of about 100,000 clones listed, roughly 92% are singletons. The sequencing input was peripheral blood. The receptors here all came from a man between 65 and 80 years old with acute or convalescent COVID-19.

The V gene is TRBV1, the J gene TRBJ2-7; the table's D call, TRBD1, was not checked against the DNA. TRBV1 has pseudogene status. CDR3 size: 16 residues. CDR3 in amino acids: CTSSQGRGTVMDEQYF. In DNA form, the CDR3 reads TGCACCAGCAGCCAAGGACGTGGGACAGTTATGGACGAGCAGTACTTC.

The chain links TRBV2 to TRBJ2-7, with D perhaps matching TRBD1 (5 bases). Per the germline V gene, CDR1 is SNHLY and CDR2 is FYNNEI. V lost 6 bases, J lost 9 bases, and 21 bases lay in between. The CDR3 loop spans 14 amino acids. The CDR3 here is CASSQDTGSYGQYF. As DNA, the CDR3 is TGTGCCAGCAGCCAGGACACTGGGTCCTATGGGCAGTACTTC.

The V and J genes are TRBV11-3 and TRBJ1-1, with D possibly TRBD1 on 5 matching bases. Germline V gene lookup returns CDR1 SGHNT and CDR2 YENEEA. The CDR3 runs to 12 residues. Trimming took 4 bases from V and 11 from J, leaving 14 bases between them. DNA for the CDR3: TGTGCCAGCAGCTCCCCGGGGGGTGAGGCTTTCTTT. It is translated as CASSSPGGEAFF.

The rearrangement joins TRBV9 to TRBJ1-6, with 9 bases that match TRBD1. The CDR3 sequence is 15 residues long. V lost 6 bases and J lost 8; bases outside the gene matches: 9. Germline V gene data show CDR1 as SGDLS and CDR2 as YYNGEE. Here the CDR3 reads CASNPGTGLYSPLHF. The CDR3 nucleotides read TGTGCCAGCAACCCCGGGACAGGGCTGTATTCACCCCTCCACTTT.

CDR3 in amino acids: CASSPDGNYGYTF. CDR3 coding DNA: TGCGCCAGCAGCCCCGACGGGAACTATGGCTACACCTTC. This chain uses TRBV5-1 with TRBJ1-2, with D uncertain. The CDR3 contains 13 residues. Germline lookup yields CDR1 SGHRS and CDR2 YFSETQ. V lost 4 bases to trimming and J lost 2 bases, with 9 bases between them.

The chain joins TRBV6-5 to TRBJ1-4; 7 bases align to TRBD1. The CDR3 extends over 16 amino acids. The germline V gene has CDR1 MNHEY and CDR2 SVGAGI. Trimming took 4 bases from V and 1 from J; bases not matched to a gene: 6. DNA of the CDR3: TGTGCCAGCAGTTCCCAGGGGGTTGTAACTAATGAAAAACTGTTTTTT. As protein: CASSSQGVVTNEKLFF.

CDR3 bases: TGCAGCGTTGAACTACCGCCCTACGAGCAGTACTTC. Translating it yields CSVELPPYEQYF. The gene calls are TRBV29-1 and TRBJ2-7; D ambiguous. Germline V lookup: CDR1 SQVTM, CDR2 ANQGSEA. The CDR3 covers 12 residues. V lost 2 bases, J lost 2 bases, and 7 bases lay in between.

This sequence joins TRBV7-9 and TRBJ1-1; weak D call: TRBD1 (6 bases). Germline CDR1 and CDR2: SEHNR and FQNEAQ (reference sequence). The CDR3 is 15 amino acids. The germline V and J ends were trimmed by 0 bases and 6 bases, with 14 bases remaining between them. This CDR3 reads CASSLASGAQAEAFF. CDR3 DNA: TGTGCCAGCAGCTTAGCCTCAGGGGCGCAAGCTGAAGCTTTCTTT.

This rearrangement joins TRBV4-1 to TRBJ2-1; D might be TRBD2 (5 bases). The CDR3 contains 17 residues. Germline V gives CDR1 MGHRA, CDR2 YSYEKL. The V end was cut by 0 bases, the J end by 4 bases, with 16 bases between. DNA for the CDR3: TGCGCCAGCAGCCAAGAAACCACCGGGATTGGTTACAATGAGCAGTTCTTC. Translated, it gives CASSQETTGIGYNEQFF.

In its sample, this clone was seen once. V is TRBV27 and J is TRBJ2-2; possible D gene TRBD2, 6 bases. This CDR3 contains 14 residues. Germline-derived CDR1 and CDR2 are MNHEY and SMNVEV (reference sequence). V lost 6 bases and J 4 bases, leaving 12 bases between the germline ends. CDR3 in DNA: TGTGCCAGCAGCTGGACTACTAGCACCGGGGAGCTGTTTTTT. This codes for CASSWTTSTGELFF.

The chain joins TRBV6-2 or TRBV6-3 to TRBJ2-1, with TRBD2 matching over 10 bases. The germline V gene encodes CDR1 MNHEY and CDR2 SVGEGT. This CDR3 is 15 amino acids long. Losses at the gene ends were 5 bases for V and 3 bases for J; bases not matched to a gene: 4. CDR3 sequence: CASSPLAGLYNEQFF. The CDR3 nucleotides are TGTGCCAGCAGTCCACTAGCGGGACTCTACAATGAGCAGTTCTTC.

The chain uses TRBV11-2 and TRBJ1-1; D might be TRBD1 (6 bases). Trimming shortened V by 6 bases and J by 2 bases, and 13 bases separated the two germline ends. CDR3 length: 14 amino acids. CDR1 and CDR2 from the germline V gene are SGHAT and FQNNGV. CDR3 region: CASSRRGANTEAFF. CDR3 in DNA: TGTGCCAGCAGTCGCCGGGGGGCCAACACTGAAGCTTTCTTT.

The V call is TRBV11-2, the J call TRBJ1-1; D is unclear. The germline V gene has CDR1 SGHAT and CDR2 FQNNGV. The V and J ends lost 1 base and 4 bases respectively, with 4 bases between them. CDR3 size: 12 residues. The CDR3, as DNA: TGTGCCAGCAGCTTAGTCGGCACTGAAGCTTTCTTT. Translating it yields CASSLVGTEAFF.

The chain combines TRBV9 with TRBJ2-3, with 7 bases fitting TRBD2. V lost 4 bases and J lost 4; bases outside the gene matches: 12. Germline assignment: CDR1 SGDLS and CDR2 YYNGEE. The CDR3 is 16 residues long. CDR3 in DNA: TGTGCCAGCAGCACATCAATCAGCGGGACCGCAGATACGCAGTATTTT. Protein sequence: CASSTSISGTADTQYF.

The chain links TRBV10-3 to TRBJ2-1; TRBD2 matches 15 bases. Germline lookup yields CDR1 ENHRY and CDR2 SYGVKD. The CDR3 consists of 19 residues. J gave up 1 base and V 2 bases, and 6 bases lay outside the gene matches. The CDR3 region is CAISERGLAGGGSYNEQFF. The CDR3 nucleotides are TGTGCCATCAGTGAGAGGGGACTAGCGGGAGGCGGGTCCTACAATGAGCAGTTCTTC.

The chain recombines TRBV6-6 with TRBJ2-1; 8 positions agree with TRBD2. V lost 5 bases, J lost 5 bases, and 8 bases stayed unmatched. Germline CDR1 MNHNY, CDR2 SVGAGI (reference sequence). The CDR3 spans 15 residues. The CDR3 loop reads CASSRRREAHNEQFF. CDR3 nucleotide sequence: TGTGCCAGCAGTCGGAGGCGGGAGGCCCACAATGAGCAGTTCTTC.

The rearrangement joins TRBV5-4 to TRBJ2-1, with TRBD2 matching 10 bases. Germline CDR1 SGHNT, CDR2 YYREEE (reference sequence). The CDR3 is made up of 15 amino acids. J lost 4 bases, V lost 1 base, and 2 bases had no gene match. This CDR3 is CASSLSSGRYNEQFF. The CDR3 DNA is TGTGCCAGCAGCTTGAGTAGCGGGAGGTACAATGAGCAGTTCTTC. Looking up the rest from reference TRBV5-4 and TRBJ2-1 gives the full variable domain: ETGVTQSPTHLIKTRGQQVTLRCSSQSGHNTVSWYQQALGQGPQFIFQYYREEENGRGNFPPRFSGLQFPNYSSELNVNALELDDSALYLCASSLSSGRYNEQFFGPGTRLTVL.

This sequence joins TRBV5-5 and TRBJ1-3; D not resolved. The CDR3 runs to 15 residues. The germline CDR1 and CDR2 sequences are SGHKS and YYEKEE (reference sequence). V lost 0 bases and J 0 bases, leaving 7 bases between the germline ends. Written as DNA, the CDR3 is TGTGCCAGCAGCTTGGGACGGAGCTCTGGAAACACCATATATTTT. Its translation is CASSLGRSSGNTIYF.

This chain uses TRBV19 with TRBJ1-2; D not certain. CDR1 LNHDA and CDR2 SQIVND come from the germline V gene (reference sequence). The CDR3 is 11 amino acids. V lost 3 bases, J lost 8 bases, and 7 bases lay in between. CDR3 sequence: CASSIAGGYTF. CDR3 DNA: TGTGCCAGTAGTATCGCGGGAGGCTACACCTTC.

V gene TRBV29-1 combines with J gene TRBJ2-5; 10 nucleotides agree with TRBD1. The germline gives CDR1 SQVTM, CDR2 ANQGSEA. After removal of 5 bases from V and 7 bases from J, the junction contained 10 bases not matched to a gene. The CDR3 loop spans 14 amino acids. The CDR3 DNA reads TGCAGCGTTTCGGGACAGGGGTCGTTGGGGACCCAGTACTTC. Its protein product is CSVSGQGSLGTQYF.

CDR3 region: CASSFEIYEQYF. CDR3 DNA sequence: TGTGCCAGCAGCTTCGAGATCTACGAGCAGTACTTC. The V and J genes are TRBV7-9 and TRBJ2-7; D not resolved. V dropped 3 bases and J dropped 3 bases, with 6 bases sitting between them. CDR1 and CDR2 (germline): SEHNR, FQNEAQ (reference sequence). This CDR3 spans 12 amino acids. Variable domain in full (rest from reference TRBV7-9 and TRBJ2-7): DTGVSQNPRHKITKRGQNVTFRCDPISEHNRLYWYRQTLGQGPEFLTYFQNEAQLEKSRLLSDRFSAERPKGSFSTLEIQRTEQGDSAMYLCASSFEIYEQYFGPGTRLTVT.

The chain couples TRBV11-3 to TRBJ2-5, with D uncertain. The germline V gene encodes CDR1 SGHNT and CDR2 YENEEA. The CDR3 is 13 residues long. Trimming took 8 bases from V and 1 from J, leaving 11 bases between them. CDR3 in DNA: TGTGCCAGCGGATTACAGCTCCAAGAGACCCAGTACTTC. Residues: CASGLQLQETQYF.

This chain joins TRBV6-5 and TRBJ1-1; tentative D call: TRBD1 (5 bases). CDR1 and CDR2 from the germline V gene are MNHEY and SVGAGI. The CDR3 sequence is 13 residues long. Trimming left V 5 bases short and J 7 bases short, with 14 bases between. For the CDR3, the DNA is TGTGCCAGCAGTCCCAGGACATTGAGTGAAGCTTTCTTT. This translates into CASSPRTLSEAFF.

The chain uses TRBV2 and TRBJ2-1; maybe TRBD1 (5 bases). V lost 8 bases and J 10 bases, leaving 12 bases between the germline ends. Germline V gene data show CDR1 as SNHLY and CDR2 as FYNNEI. The CDR3 covers 11 residues. CDR3 nucleotide sequence: TGTGCCAGCTCTGGGGCCCCGGAGCAGTTCTTC. Translating it yields CASSGAPEQFF.